The clone carrying this T cell receptor beta chain was recorded once. This table comes from immunoSEQ multiplex PCR, and its TCRdb copy is limited to in-frame clones, with some not included. There are approximately 150,000 clones in the sample; about 90% occur only once, and 1.7% lies in the top ten. The data originate from a study of blood T cell repertoires in COVID-19. After removal of 4 bases from V and 1 base from J, the junction contained 3 bases not matched to a gene. This CDR3 is built from 15 residues. The germline V gene encodes CDR1 SGHTA and CDR2 FQGTGA. Sample: peripheral blood. The chain couples TRBV7-3 to TRBJ2-3, with TRBD2 matching over 9 bases. This sequence was found in a woman aged 45-65 years with acute or convalescent COVID-19. The CDR3 nucleotides are TGTGCCAGCAGCTCTAAGCGGGGGGGCACAGATACGCAGTATTTT. Translation: CASSSKRGGTDTQYF.